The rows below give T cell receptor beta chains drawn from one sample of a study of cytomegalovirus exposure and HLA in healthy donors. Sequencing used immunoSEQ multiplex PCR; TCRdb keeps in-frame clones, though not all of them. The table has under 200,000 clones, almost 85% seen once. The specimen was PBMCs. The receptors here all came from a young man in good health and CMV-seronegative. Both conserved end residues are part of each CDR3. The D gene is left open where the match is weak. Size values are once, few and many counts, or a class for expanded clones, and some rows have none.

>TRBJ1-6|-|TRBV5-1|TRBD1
CASSYRMDRGLNSPLHF
TGCGCCAGCAGCTACCGGATGGACAGGGGGCTTAATTCACCCCTCCACTTT
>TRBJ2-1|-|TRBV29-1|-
CSVELMGARMNEQFF
TGCAGCGTTGAGTTAATGGGGGCGCGAATGAATGAGCAGTTCTTC
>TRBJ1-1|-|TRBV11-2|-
CASSPWDIGAFF
TGTGCCAGCAGTCCCTGGGACATCGGAGCTTTCTTT
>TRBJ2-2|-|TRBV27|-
CASSLVVRSGELFF
TGTGCCAGCAGTTTAGTAGTCAGGTCCGGGGAGCTGTTTTTT
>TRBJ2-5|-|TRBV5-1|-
CASSLQMMRVGETQYF
TGCGCCAGCAGCTTGCAGATGATGCGGGTTGGGGAGACCCAGTACTTC
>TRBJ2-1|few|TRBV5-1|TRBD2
CASTPLVAGAGGYEQFF
TGCGCCAGCACCCCCCTAGTAGCGGGAGCGGGGGGCTATGAGCAGTTCTTC
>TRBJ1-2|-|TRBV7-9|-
CASSLADSLLNYGYTF
TGTGCCAGCAGCTTAGCCGACAGCCTCCTTAACTATGGCTACACCTTC
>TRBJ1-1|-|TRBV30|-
CAWSVLPGVNTEAFF
TGTGCCTGGAGTGTACTGCCCGGTGTGAACACTGAAGCTTTCTTT
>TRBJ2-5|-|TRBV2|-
CASMKEGRRYQETQYF
TGTGCCAGCATGAAGGAAGGCAGGAGGTACCAAGAGACCCAGTACTTC
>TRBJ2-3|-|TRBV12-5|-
CASGAPHRLGDTQYF
TGTGCTAGTGGTGCTCCCCACAGGTTAGGAGATACGCAGTATTTT
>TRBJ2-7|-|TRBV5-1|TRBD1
CASTPWGQGSYEQYF
TGCGCCAGCACCCCATGGGGACAGGGATCCTACGAGCAGTACTTC
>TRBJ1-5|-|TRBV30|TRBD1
CAWSQGRGANQPQHF
TGTGCCTGGAGTCAGGGCAGGGGGGCCAATCAGCCCCAGCATTTT
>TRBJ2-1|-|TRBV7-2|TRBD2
CASSPTRGGNSYNEQFF
TGTGCCAGCAGCCCCACTCGGGGGGGGAACTCCTACAATGAGCAGTTCTTC
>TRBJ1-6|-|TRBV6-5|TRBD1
CASSGGQGTHSPLHF
TGTGCCAGCAGTGGGGGACAGGGGACGCATTCACCCCTCCACTTT
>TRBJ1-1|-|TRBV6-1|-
CASSNKGGSTEAFF
TGTGCCAGCAGTAATAAAGGAGGTAGCACTGAAGCTTTCTTT
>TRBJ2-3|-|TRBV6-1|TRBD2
CASSEGGLAGLSRITDTQYF
TGTGCCAGCAGTGAAGGGGGGCTAGCGGGACTATCGAGGATCACAGATACGCAGTATTTT
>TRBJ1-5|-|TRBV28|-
CASSLALGQDNQPQHF
TGTGCCAGCAGTTTAGCCCTTGGGCAGGACAATCAGCCCCAGCATTTT